The 5 T cell receptor beta chains below come from one sample, sequenced in a study of CD8+ T cells in alopecia areata. Investigators isolated RNA and reverse transcribed it into cDNA to act as the sequencing template. Some clones are missing from TCRdb's copy, which holds only in-frame ones; the method was immunoSEQ multiplex PCR. The sample carries about 120,000 clones, 50% to 55% recorded once. Treatment defined: oral pan-JAK inhibitor, 5-10 mg twice daily. The sequenced sample was CD4+ T cells sorted from blood, obtained at week 4, from a patient treated with tofacitinib. The receptors originated from a human donor with alopecia areata.

This clone has a handful of counts. The rearrangement joins TRBV30 to TRBJ2-5; tentative D call: TRBD1 (6 bases). The CDR3 sequence is 15 residues long. The germline gives CDR1 GTSNPN, CDR2 SVGIG (reference sequence). V dropped 3 bases and J dropped 7 bases, with 21 bases sitting between them. The CDR3 protein is CAWRENRERVGTQYF. The CDR3 nucleotides read TGTGCCTGGAGAGAAAACAGGGAGCGAGTTGGGACCCAGTACTTC.

In its sample, this clone was seen a few times. The chain has TRBV7-2 and TRBJ2-1, with TRBD1 matching over 7 bases. Looked up from germline, CDR1 is SGHTA and CDR2 is FQGNSA. This CDR3 spans 15 amino acids. The V and J ends lost 6 bases and 1 base, in that order; junction bases with no gene match: 6. The CDR3 nucleotides are TGTGCCAGCAGTCCAGACAGGGTGTCCTACAATGAGCAGTTCTTC. It specifies CASSPDRVSYNEQFF.

This clone was seen a few times. The chain joins TRBV29-1 to TRBJ1-1; 8 nucleotides align to TRBD1. The CDR3 is 13 residues long. CDR1 is SQVTM and CDR2 is ANQGSEA in the germline V gene. The V gene end was trimmed by 6 bases and the J gene end by 6 bases; junction bases not matched to a gene: 9. CDR3 nucleotides: TGCAGCGTAGGACAGGGAATTACGGCTGAAGCTTTCTTT. This sequence encodes CSVGQGITAEAFF.

About this clone: Compared with germline, one end of the junction differs, possibly owing to a read error. The V gene is TRBV30, the J gene TRBJ1-6; D may be TRBD1 (5 bases). Germline V gene lookup returns CDR1 GTSNPN and CDR2 SVGIG (reference sequence). The CDR3 sequence is 17 residues long. The CDR3 is CAWTRSQGLSYNSALHF. DNA for the CDR3: TGTGCCTGGACTCGCAGCCAGGGCCTCTCCTATAATTCAGCCCTCCACTTT.

This clone showed up just a few times. This chain's CDR3 is CSVERQGNTEAFF. The CDR3 DNA reads as TGCAGCGTTGAAAGGCAGGGGAACACTGAAGCTTTCTTT. The chain couples TRBV29-1 to TRBJ1-1; tentatively, D is TRBD1 (5 bases). The V gene lost 2 bases and the J gene lost 1 base, with 8 bases spanning the gap. This CDR3 spans 13 amino acids. Germline loops: CDR1 SQVTM, CDR2 ANQGSEA.